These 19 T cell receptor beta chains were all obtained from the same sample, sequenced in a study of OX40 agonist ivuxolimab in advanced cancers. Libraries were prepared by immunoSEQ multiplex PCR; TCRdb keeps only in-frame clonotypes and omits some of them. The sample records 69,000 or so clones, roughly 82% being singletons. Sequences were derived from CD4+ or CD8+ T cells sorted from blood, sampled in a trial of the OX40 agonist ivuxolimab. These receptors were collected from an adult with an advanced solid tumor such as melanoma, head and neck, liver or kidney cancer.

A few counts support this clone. As DNA, the CDR3 is TGTGCCAGCAGTGATTTACGGGCGAGTATTGGCTACACCTTC. As protein: CASSDLRASIGYTF. The chain is built from TRBV25-1 and TRBJ1-2; D remains unclear. In germline, CDR1 is MGHDK, CDR2 SYGVNS. CDR3 size: 14 residues. The V end lost 3 bases, the J end lost 7 bases, and 15 bases lay between the germline ends.

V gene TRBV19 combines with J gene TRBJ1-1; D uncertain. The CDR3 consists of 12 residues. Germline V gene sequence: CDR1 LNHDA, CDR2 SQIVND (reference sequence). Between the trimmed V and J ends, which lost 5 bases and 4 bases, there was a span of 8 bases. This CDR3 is CASSVDRTEAFF. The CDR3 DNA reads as TGTGCCAGTAGTGTTGACCGCACTGAAGCTTTCTTT. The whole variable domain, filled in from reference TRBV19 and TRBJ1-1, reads DGGITQSPKYLFRKEGQNVTLSCEQNLNHDAMYWYRQDPGQGLRLIYYSQIVNDFQKGDIAEGYSVSREKKESFPLTVTSAQKNPTAFYLCASSVDRTEAFFGQGTRLTVV.

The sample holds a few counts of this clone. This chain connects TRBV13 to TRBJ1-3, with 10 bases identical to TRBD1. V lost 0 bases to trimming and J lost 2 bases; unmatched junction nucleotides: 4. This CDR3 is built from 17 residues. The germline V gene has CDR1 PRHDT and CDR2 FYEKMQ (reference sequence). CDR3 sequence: CASSLGVGQGAGNTIYF. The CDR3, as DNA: TGTGCCAGCAGCTTAGGTGTCGGACAGGGGGCTGGAAACACCATATATTTT. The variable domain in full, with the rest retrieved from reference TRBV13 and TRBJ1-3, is AAGVIQSPRHLIKEKRETATLKCYPIPRHDTVYWYQQGPGQDPQFLISFYEKMQSDKGSIPDRFSAQQFSDYHSELNMSSLELGDSALYFCASSLGVGQGAGNTIYFGEGSWLTVV.

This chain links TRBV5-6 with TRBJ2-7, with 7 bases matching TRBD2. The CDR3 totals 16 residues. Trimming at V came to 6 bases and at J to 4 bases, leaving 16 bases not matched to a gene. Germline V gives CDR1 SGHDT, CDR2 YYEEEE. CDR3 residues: CASTPVTLARGYEQYF. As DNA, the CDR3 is TGTGCCAGCACCCCGGTGACACTAGCGAGAGGGTACGAGCAGTACTTC.

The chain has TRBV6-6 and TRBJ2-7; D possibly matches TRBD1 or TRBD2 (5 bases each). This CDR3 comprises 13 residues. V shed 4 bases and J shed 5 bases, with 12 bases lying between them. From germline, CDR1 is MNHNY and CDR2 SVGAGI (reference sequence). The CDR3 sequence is CASSSWLGDEQYF. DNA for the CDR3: TGTGCCAGCAGTTCGTGGTTGGGGGACGAGCAGTACTTC.

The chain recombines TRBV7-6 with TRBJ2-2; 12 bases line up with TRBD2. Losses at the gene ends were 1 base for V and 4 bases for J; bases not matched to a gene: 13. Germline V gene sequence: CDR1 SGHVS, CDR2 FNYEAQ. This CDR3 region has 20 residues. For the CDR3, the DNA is TGTGCCAGCAGCTTAGAGGTTGCTAGCGGGGGGGCCTCGGGCACCGGGGAGCTGTTTTTT. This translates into CASSLEVASGGASGTGELFF.

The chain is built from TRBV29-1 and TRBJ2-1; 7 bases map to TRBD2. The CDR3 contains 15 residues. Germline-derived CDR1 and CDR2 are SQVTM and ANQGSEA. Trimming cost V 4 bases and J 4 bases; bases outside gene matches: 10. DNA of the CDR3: TGCAGCGTTGGGAGCAGCGGGGAACGTTACAATGAGCAGTTCTTC. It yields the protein CSVGSSGERYNEQFF.

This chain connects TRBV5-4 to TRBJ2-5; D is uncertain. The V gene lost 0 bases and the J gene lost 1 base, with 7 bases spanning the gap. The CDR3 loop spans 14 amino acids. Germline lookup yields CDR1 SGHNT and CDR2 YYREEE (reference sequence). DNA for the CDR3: TGTGCCAGCAGCTTGGGGGGAATCCAAGAGACCCAGTACTTC. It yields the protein CASSLGGIQETQYF.

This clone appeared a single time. The DNA of the CDR3 is TGTGCCAGCAGCCAAGATTCCCTTACAGGGCCTCTCTACAATGAGCAGTTCTTC. Translation: CASSQDSLTGPLYNEQFF. This sequence joins TRBV4-2 and TRBJ2-1; D might be TRBD1 (6 bases). The V and J ends lost 0 bases and 3 bases respectively, with 18 bases between them. The CDR3 sequence is 18 residues long. From germline, CDR1 is LGHNA and CDR2 YNFKEQ.

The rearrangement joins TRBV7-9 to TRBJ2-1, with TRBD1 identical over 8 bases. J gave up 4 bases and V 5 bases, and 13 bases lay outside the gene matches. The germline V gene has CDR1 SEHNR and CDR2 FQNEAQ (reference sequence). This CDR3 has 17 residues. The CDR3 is CASSPRTGSQKYNEQFF. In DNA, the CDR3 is TGTGCCAGCAGCCCCCGGACAGGGTCACAAAAGTACAATGAGCAGTTCTTC. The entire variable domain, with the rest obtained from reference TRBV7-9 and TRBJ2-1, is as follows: DTGVSQNPRHKITKRGQNVTFRCDPISEHNRLYWYRQTLGQGPEFLTYFQNEAQLEKSRLLSDRFSAERPKGSFSTLEIQRTEQGDSAMYLCASSPRTGSQKYNEQFFGPGTRLTVL.

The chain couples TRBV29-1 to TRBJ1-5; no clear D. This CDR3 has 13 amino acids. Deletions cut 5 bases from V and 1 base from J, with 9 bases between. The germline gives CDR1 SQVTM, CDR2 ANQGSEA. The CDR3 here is CSVIDGSNQPQHF. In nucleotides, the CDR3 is TGCAGCGTTATCGACGGCAGCAATCAGCCCCAGCATTTT.

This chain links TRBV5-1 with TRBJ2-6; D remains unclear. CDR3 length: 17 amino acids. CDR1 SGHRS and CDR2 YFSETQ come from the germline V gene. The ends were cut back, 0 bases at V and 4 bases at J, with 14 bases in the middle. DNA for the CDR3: TGCGCCAGCAGCTTGGGGGTTAGTGCATCCGGGGCCAACGTCCTGACTTTC. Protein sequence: CASSLGVSASGANVLTF. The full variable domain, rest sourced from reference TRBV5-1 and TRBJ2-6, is KAGVTQTPRYLIKTRGQQVTLSCSPISGHRSVSWYQQTPGQGLQFLFEYFSETQRNKGNFPGRFSGRQFSNSRSEMNVSTLELGDSALYLCASSLGVSASGANVLTFGAGSRLTVL.

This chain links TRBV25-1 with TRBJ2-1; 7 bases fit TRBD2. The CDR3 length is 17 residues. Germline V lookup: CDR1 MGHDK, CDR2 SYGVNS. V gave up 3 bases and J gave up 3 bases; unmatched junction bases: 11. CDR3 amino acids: CASSEPSGRVNYNEQFF. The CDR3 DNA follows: TGTGCCAGCAGTGAGCCCTCGGGGAGGGTCAACTACAATGAGCAGTTCTTC.

CDR3 sequence: CASIGTGSSSSFTDTQYF. DNA for the CDR3: TGCGCCAGCATAGGGACAGGGTCTTCATCGAGCTTCACAGATACGCAGTATTTT. The rearrangement joins TRBV10-1 to TRBJ2-3; 9 bases line up with TRBD1. V lost 7 bases to trimming and J lost 2 bases; unmatched junction nucleotides: 16. Germline V gene data show CDR1 as WNHNN and CDR2 as SYGVQD (reference sequence). The CDR3 is made up of 18 amino acids.

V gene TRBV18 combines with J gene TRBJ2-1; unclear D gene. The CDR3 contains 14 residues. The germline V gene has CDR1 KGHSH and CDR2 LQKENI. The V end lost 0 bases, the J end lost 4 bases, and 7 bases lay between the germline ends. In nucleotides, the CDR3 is TGTGCCAGCTCACCACCGGTGCAATACAATGAGCAGTTCTTC. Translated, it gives CASSPPVQYNEQFF.

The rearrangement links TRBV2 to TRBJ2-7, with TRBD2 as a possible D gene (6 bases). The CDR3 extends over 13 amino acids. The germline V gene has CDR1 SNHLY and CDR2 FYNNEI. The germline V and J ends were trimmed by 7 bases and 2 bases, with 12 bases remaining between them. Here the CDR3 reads CASTDGGTYEQYF. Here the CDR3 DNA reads TGTGCCAGCACGGACGGGGGAACCTACGAGCAGTACTTC.

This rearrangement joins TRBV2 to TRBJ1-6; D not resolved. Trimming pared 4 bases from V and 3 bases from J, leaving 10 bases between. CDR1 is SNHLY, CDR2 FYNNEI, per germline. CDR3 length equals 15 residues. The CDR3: CASSVPLSYNSPLHF. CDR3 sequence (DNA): TGTGCCAGCAGTGTGCCGCTCAGCTATAATTCACCCCTCCACTTT.

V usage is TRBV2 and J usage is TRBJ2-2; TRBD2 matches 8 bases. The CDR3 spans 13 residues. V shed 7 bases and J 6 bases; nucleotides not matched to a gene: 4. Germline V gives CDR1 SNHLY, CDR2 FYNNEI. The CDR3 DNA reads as TGTGCCAGCACCTTGGGACTAGCCGGGGAGCTGTTTTTT. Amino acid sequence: CASTLGLAGELFF.

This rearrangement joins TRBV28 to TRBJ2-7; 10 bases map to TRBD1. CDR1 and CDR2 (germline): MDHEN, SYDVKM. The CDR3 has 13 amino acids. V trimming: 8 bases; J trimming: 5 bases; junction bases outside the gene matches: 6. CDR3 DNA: TGTGCCAGCCGGCGACAGGGGGCCAACGAGCAGTACTTC. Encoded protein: CASRRQGANEQYF.